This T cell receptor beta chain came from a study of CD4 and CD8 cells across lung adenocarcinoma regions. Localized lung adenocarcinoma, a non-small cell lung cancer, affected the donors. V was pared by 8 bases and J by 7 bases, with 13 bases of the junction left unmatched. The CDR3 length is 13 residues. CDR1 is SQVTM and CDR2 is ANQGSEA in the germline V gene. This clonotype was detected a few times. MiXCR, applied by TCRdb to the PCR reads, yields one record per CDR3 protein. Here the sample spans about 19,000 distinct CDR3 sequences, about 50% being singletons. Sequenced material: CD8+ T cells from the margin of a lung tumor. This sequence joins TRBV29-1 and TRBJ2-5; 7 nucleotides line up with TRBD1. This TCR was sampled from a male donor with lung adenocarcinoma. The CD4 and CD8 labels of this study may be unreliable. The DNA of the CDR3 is TGCAGCTCCCTCGAGACAGGGCCTGGGACCCAGTACTTC. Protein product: CSSLETGPGTQYF.